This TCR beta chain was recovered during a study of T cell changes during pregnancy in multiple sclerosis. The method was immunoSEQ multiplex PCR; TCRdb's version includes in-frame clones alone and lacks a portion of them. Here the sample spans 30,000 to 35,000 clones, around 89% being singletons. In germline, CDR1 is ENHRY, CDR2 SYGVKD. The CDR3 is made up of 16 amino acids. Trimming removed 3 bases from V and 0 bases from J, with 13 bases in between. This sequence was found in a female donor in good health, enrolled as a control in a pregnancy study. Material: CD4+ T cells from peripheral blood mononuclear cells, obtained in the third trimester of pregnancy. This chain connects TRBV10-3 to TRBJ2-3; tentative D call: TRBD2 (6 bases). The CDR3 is CAISDSPAGSTDTQYF. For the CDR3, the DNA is TGTGCCATCAGTGACTCTCCGGCGGGGAGCACAGATACGCAGTATTTT.